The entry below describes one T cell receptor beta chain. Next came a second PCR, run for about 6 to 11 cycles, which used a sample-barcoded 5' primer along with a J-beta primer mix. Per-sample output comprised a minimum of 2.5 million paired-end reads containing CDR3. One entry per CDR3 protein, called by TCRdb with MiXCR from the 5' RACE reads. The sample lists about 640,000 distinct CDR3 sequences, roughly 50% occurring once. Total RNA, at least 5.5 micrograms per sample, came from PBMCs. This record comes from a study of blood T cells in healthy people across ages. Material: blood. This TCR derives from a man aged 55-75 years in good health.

Here the CDR3 reads CASSLHGGSYEQYF. The CDR3, as DNA: TGTGCCAGCAGTTTACATGGCGGCTCCTACGAGCAGTACTTC. The rearrangement uses TRBV12-3 or TRBV12-4 and TRBJ2-7; D is undetermined. CDR3 length: 14 amino acids. V shed 2 bases and J shed 0 bases, with 8 bases lying between them.